The 19 T cell receptor beta chains given below trace back to one sample, sequenced in a study of technical replicates of blood from a handful of donors. Sequencing was performed with immunoSEQ multiplex PCR; in TCRdb, only in-frame clones are kept and a portion is missing. Of some 93,000 clones listed, 95% are singletons. Sequencing was performed on T cells isolated from PBMCs. These receptors all stem from a human donor in good health.

This chain connects TRBV27 to TRBJ2-2, with D hard to call. This CDR3 has 11 amino acids. The germline CDR1 and CDR2 sequences are MNHEY and SMNVEV (reference sequence). Trimming removed 6 bases at V and 3 bases at J, with 2 bases between. The CDR3 DNA reads TGTGCCAGCAGCTACACCGGGGAGCTGTTTTTT. This codes for CASSYTGELFF.

The V and J genes are TRBV14 and TRBJ1-5; D is unresolved. There are 14 residues in the CDR3. The V gene's germline CDR1 is SGHDN and CDR2 FVKESK. Trimming cost V 4 bases and J 7 bases, with 14 bases left between them. In DNA form, the CDR3 reads TGTGCCAGCAGCCCGACTGGATTTGAGCAGCCCCAGCATTTT. Protein sequence: CASSPTGFEQPQHF.

The V gene is TRBV5-1, the J gene TRBJ2-1, with 13 bases matching TRBD2. Germline V CDR1 and CDR2: SGHRS, YFSETQ. The CDR3 contains 15 residues. The V gene end was trimmed by 5 bases and the J gene end by 6 bases; junction bases not matched to a gene: 5. The CDR3 nucleotides read TGCGCCAGCAGAGGGGGACTAGCGGGGTCCAATGAGCAGTTCTTC. It translates to CASRGGLAGSNEQFF.

Here the CDR3 reads CASSLRYTEAFF. CDR3 sequence (DNA): TGTGCCAGCAGCTTGCGGTACACTGAAGCTTTCTTT. The chain has TRBV5-6 and TRBJ1-1; D is unresolved. V gave up 1 base and J gave up 3 bases, with 4 bases separating them. Germline lookup yields CDR1 SGHDT and CDR2 YYEEEE. This CDR3 has 12 residues.

The rearrangement links TRBV15 to TRBJ1-2; TRBD1 might be the D (6 bases). This CDR3 spans 13 amino acids. The V and J ends lost 1 base and 8 bases respectively, with 11 bases between them. In germline, CDR1 is LNHNV, CDR2 YYDKDF (reference sequence). The CDR3 bases are TGTGCCACCAGCAGAGCAGGGGTTGAAGGCTACACCTTC. It yields the protein CATSRAGVEGYTF.

This clone appeared a single time. V and J are TRBV5-1 and TRBJ2-5, with 10 bases that match TRBD2. The length of the CDR3 is 15 residues. Germline CDR1 reads SGHRS; CDR2 reads YFSETQ. Trimming took 2 bases from V and 2 from J; bases not matched to a gene: 3. CDR3 bases: TGCGCCAGCAGCTTCGCTAGCGGGGGACAAGAGACCCAGTACTTC. Translating gives CASSFASGGQETQYF.

This rearrangement joins TRBV10-2 to TRBJ1-1; D ambiguous. The germline V gene has CDR1 WSHSY and CDR2 SAAADI. V was trimmed by 4 bases and J by 1 base, leaving 7 bases between them. There are 13 residues in the CDR3. This chain's CDR3 is CASSGQANTEAFF. DNA of the CDR3: TGCGCCAGCAGTGGCCAGGCGAACACTGAAGCTTTCTTT.

The chain is built from TRBV2 and TRBJ2-1; possibly TRBD2 for D (5 bases). The CDR3 has 15 residues. CDR1 and CDR2 from the germline V gene are SNHLY and FYNNEI. The V gene lost 1 base and the J gene lost 0 bases, with 7 bases spanning the gap. The CDR3 is CASSEGGGSYNEQFF. As DNA, the CDR3 is TGTGCCAGCAGTGAAGGAGGAGGCTCCTACAATGAGCAGTTCTTC.

V usage is TRBV18 and J usage is TRBJ2-7; 10 nucleotides line up with TRBD2. The CDR3 sequence is 19 residues long. V lost 0 bases and J lost 2; bases outside the gene matches: 13. Germline CDR1 is KGHSH and CDR2 is LQKENI. CDR3 protein: CASSPPGPLAGASTYEQYF. The CDR3 DNA follows: TGTGCCAGCTCACCACCGGGGCCGCTAGCGGGAGCCTCCACCTACGAGCAGTACTTC.

The J gene is TRBJ2-4, the V gene TRBV28, with D possibly matching TRBD1 (5 bases). Germline CDR1 and CDR2: MDHEN and SYDVKM. CDR3 length: 12 residues. The ends were cut back, 3 bases at V and 7 bases at J, with 7 bases in the middle. Written as DNA, the CDR3 is TGTGCCAGCAGTTTGCAGGGTAACATTCAGTACTTC. Its translation is CASSLQGNIQYF.

The chain is built from TRBV10-3 and TRBJ1-2; 9 bases are a match to TRBD1. This CDR3 region has 16 residues. The germline gives CDR1 ENHRY, CDR2 SYGVKD. The V segment lost 4 bases and the J segment 0 bases; nucleotides outside the gene matches: 6. The CDR3 region has the DNA TGTGCCATCAGTGGAACAGGGGGCGCGCCTAACTATGGCTACACCTTC. It translates to CAISGTGGAPNYGYTF.

For the CDR3, the DNA is TGTGCCAGCAGCTTAGACAGGGAAACTAACTATGGCTACACCTTC. Its translation is CASSLDRETNYGYTF. The chain uses TRBV7-9 and TRBJ1-2, with TRBD1 as a possible D gene (6 bases). Germline V lookup: CDR1 SEHNR, CDR2 FQNEAQ (reference sequence). This CDR3 is built from 15 residues. V was pared by 1 base and J by 0 bases, with 9 bases between.

The chain has TRBV29-1 and TRBJ1-1, with a weak D call TRBD1 (5 bases). Germline V gene sequence: CDR1 SQVTM, CDR2 ANQGSEA. CDR3 length: 14 residues. CDR3 amino acids: CIVTGVSMNTEAFF. CDR3 in DNA: TGCATTGTTACGGGGGTTTCAATGAACACTGAAGCTTTCTTT. Combining the CDR3 with reference TRBV29-1 and TRBJ1-1 gives the whole variable domain SAVISQKPSRDICQRGTSLTIQCQVDSQVTMMFWYRQQPGQSLTLIATANQGSEATYESGFVIDKFPISRPNLTFSTLTVSNMSPEDSSIYLCIVTGVSMNTEAFFGQGTRLTVV.

Only one count was recorded for this clone. The chain combines TRBV10-1 with TRBJ2-3; D is uncertain. The V gene's germline CDR1 is WNHNN and CDR2 SYGVQD (reference sequence). The CDR3 is 12 residues long. Trimming pared 5 bases from V and 6 bases from J, leaving 9 bases between. CDR3 sequence (DNA): TGCGCCAGCAGTCGCCCAGATGATACGCAGTATTTT. Encoded protein: CASSRPDDTQYF.

This clone was recorded once. V is TRBV27 and J is TRBJ2-3, with 7 bases identical to TRBD2. The CDR3 contains 15 residues. CDR1 and CDR2 from the germline V gene are MNHEY and SMNVEV (reference sequence). The junction had 8 bases not matched to a gene; V was cut back by 5 bases and J by 3 bases. The CDR3 reads CASSLWTSTTDTQYF. DNA of the CDR3: TGTGCCAGCAGTCTCTGGACTAGTACGACAGATACGCAGTATTTT.

DNA for the CDR3: TGTGCCAGTAGTGGACAGGGAACCGGGGAGCTGTTTTTT. Its translation: CASSGQGTGELFF. The J gene is TRBJ2-2, the V gene TRBV19, with 8 bases matching TRBD1. After removal of 5 bases from V and 5 bases from J, the junction contained 1 base not matched to a gene. The germline V gene has CDR1 LNHDA and CDR2 SQIVND (reference sequence). This CDR3 contains 13 residues.

V usage is TRBV5-5 and J usage is TRBJ2-3, with 14 positions matching TRBD2. This CDR3 comprises 18 residues. The germline V gene encodes CDR1 SGHKS and CDR2 YYEKEE (reference sequence). With 0 bases clipped from V and 2 bases from J, the junction kept 5 bases outside the gene matches. CDR3 sequence (DNA): TGTGCCAGCAGCTTGGGACTAGCGGGAGGGCGGGACACAGATACGCAGTATTTT. This codes for CASSLGLAGGRDTDTQYF.

The gene calls are TRBV29-1 and TRBJ2-3, with D possibly TRBD2 on 6 matching bases. Trimming pared 6 bases from V and 3 bases from J, leaving 13 bases between. This CDR3 comprises 13 residues. The germline V gene encodes CDR1 SQVTM and CDR2 ANQGSEA. The CDR3 here is CSVNLRGTDTQYF. The CDR3 DNA is TGCAGCGTCAACCTCCGGGGGACAGATACGCAGTATTTT.

This rearrangement joins TRBV5-8 to TRBJ2-1; D uncertain. This CDR3 is built from 12 residues. Deletions cut 0 bases from V and 7 bases from J, with 5 bases between. From germline, CDR1 is SGHTS and CDR2 YDEGEE. The CDR3, as DNA: TGTGCCAGCAGCTTGGACGGGAATGAGCAGTTCTTC. Translated: CASSLDGNEQFF.